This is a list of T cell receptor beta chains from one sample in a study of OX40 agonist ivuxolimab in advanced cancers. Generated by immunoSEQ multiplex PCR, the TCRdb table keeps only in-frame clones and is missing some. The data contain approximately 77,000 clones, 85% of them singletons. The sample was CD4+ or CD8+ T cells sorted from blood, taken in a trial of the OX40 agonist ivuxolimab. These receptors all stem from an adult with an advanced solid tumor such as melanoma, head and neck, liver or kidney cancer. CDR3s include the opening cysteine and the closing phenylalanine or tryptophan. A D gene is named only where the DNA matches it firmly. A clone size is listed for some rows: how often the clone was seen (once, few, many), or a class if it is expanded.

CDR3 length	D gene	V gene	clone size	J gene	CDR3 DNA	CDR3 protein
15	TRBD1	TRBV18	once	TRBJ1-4	TGTGCCAGCTCACAGAGACAGGGGGCCGATGAAAAACTGTTTTTT	CASSQRQGADEKLFF
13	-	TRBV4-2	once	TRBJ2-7	TGTGCCAGCAGCCAAGGGACTATAGGCGAGCAGTACTTC	CASSQGTIGEQYF
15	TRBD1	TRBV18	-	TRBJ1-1	TGTGCCAGCTCACCGGCGGGACAGGCGTTCACTGAAGCTTTCTTT	CASSPAGQAFTEAFF
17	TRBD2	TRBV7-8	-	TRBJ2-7	TGTGCCAGCAGCCCGTCCCAGGGAGGGGATGACTCCTACGAGCAGTACTTC	CASSPSQGGDDSYEQYF
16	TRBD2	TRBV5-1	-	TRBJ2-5	TGCGCCAGCAGCCTGGGGCTAGCGGGTTCCCAAGAGACCCAGTACTTC	CASSLGLAGSQETQYF
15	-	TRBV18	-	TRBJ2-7	TGTGCCAGCTCACCGTCAAGAGGGGAGAGTTACGAGCAGTACTTC	CASSPSRGESYEQYF
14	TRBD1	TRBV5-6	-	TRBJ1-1	TGTGCCAGCAGCTTGGTACAGGGGGGCACTGAAGCTTTCTTT	CASSLVQGGTEAFF
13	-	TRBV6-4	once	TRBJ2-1	TGTGCCAGCAGTGACGGGCCCTACAATGAGCAGTTCTTC	CASSDGPYNEQFF
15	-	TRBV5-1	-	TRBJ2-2	TGCGCCAGCAGCTTGGACAGACCGAACACCGGGGAGCTGTTTTTT	CASSLDRPNTGELFF
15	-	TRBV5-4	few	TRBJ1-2	TGTGCCAGCAGCCGGGCAGGGGCAGGGAGAAGCGGCTACACCTTC	CASSRAGAGRSGYTF
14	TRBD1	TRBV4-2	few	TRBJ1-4	TGTGCCAGCAGCCCCGGGACAGCGGAAGAAAAACTGTTTTTT	CASSPGTAEEKLFF
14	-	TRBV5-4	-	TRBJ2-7	TGTGCCAGCAGCTTGGGCAGGAATCCTTACGAGCAGTACTTC	CASSLGRNPYEQYF
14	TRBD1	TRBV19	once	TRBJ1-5	TGTGCCAGTAGTAGCCGGGACAGGGATCAGCCCCAGCATTTT	CASSSRDRDQPQHF
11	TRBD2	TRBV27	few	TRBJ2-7	TGTGCCAGCGGACTAGTCTACGAGCAGTACTTC	CASGLVYEQYF
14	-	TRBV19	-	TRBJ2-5	TGTGCCAGCAGCGACTTAATAGCGTTAGAGACCCAGTACTTC	CASSDLIALETQYF
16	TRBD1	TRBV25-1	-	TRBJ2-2	TGTGCCAGCAGGGGTAGGGGGACAGGATCTTACCTGGAGCTGTTTTTT	CASRGRGTGSYLELFF
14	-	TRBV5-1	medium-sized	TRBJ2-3	TGCGCCAGCAGCTTGGGGCAGGGGGGAGATACGCAGTATTTT	CASSLGQGGDTQYF
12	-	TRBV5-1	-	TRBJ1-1	TGCGCCAGCAGCTCAGTAGGCACTGAAGCTTTCTTT	CASSSVGTEAFF
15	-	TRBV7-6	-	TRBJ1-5	TGTGCCAGCAGCTTAGAAGGGGATAGCAATCAGCCCCAGCATTTT	CASSLEGDSNQPQHF
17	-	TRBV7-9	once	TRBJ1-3	TGTGCCAGCAGCTATTGGACCAACAAGATCTCTGGAAACACCATATATTTT	CASSYWTNKISGNTIYF
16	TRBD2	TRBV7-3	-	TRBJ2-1	TGTGCCAGCAGCCTCCGACTAGCGGGGGCCTACAATGAGCAGTTCTTC	CASSLRLAGAYNEQFF
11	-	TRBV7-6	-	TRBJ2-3	TGTGCCTCTACAGGGTCAGATACGCAGTATTTT	CASTGSDTQYF